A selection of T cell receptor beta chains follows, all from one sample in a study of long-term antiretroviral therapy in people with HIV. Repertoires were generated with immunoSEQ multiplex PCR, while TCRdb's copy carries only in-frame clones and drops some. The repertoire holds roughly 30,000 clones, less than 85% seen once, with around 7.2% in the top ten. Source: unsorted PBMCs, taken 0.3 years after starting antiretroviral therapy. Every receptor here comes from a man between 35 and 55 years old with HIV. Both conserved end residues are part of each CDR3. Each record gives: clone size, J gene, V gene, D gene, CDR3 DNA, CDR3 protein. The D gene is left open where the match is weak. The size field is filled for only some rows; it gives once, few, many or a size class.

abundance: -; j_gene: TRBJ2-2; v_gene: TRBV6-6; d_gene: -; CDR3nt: TGTGCCAGCAAGGAGTCAGTCGTTAGCACCGGGGAGCTGTTTTTT; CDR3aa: CASKESVVSTGELFF
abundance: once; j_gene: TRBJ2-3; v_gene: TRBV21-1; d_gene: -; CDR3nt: TGTGCCAGCAGCAAATGTCCTAGCGGGTGCTCAGATACGCAGTATTTT; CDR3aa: CASSKCPSGCSDTQYF
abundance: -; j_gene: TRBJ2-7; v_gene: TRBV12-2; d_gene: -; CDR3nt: TGTGCAAGTCGCTCTGACGCCCTAGCGGGAGGCGAGCAGTACTTC; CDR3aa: CASRSDALAGGEQYF
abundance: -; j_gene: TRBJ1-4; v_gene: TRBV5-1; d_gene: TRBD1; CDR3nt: TGCGCCAGCAGCTCGGGACAGGGAGATGAAAAACTGTTTTTT; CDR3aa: CASSSGQGDEKLFF
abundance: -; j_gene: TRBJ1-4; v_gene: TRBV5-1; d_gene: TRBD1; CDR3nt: TGCGCCAGCAGCCAGACAGGGGTTACTAATGAAAAACTGTTTTTT; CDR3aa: CASSQTGVTNEKLFF
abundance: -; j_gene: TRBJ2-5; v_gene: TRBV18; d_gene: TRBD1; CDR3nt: TGTGCCAGCTCACCACCGGTTACAGGGGGCCGTGAGACCCAGTACTTC; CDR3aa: CASSPPVTGGRETQYF
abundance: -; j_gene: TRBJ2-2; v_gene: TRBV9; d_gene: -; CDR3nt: TGTGCCAGCAGCTCGAGGGCCAGGGCCGGTACCGGGGAGCTGTTTTTT; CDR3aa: CASSSRARAGTGELFF
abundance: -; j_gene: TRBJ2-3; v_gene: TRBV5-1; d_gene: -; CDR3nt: TGCGCCAGCAGCGGAGCGGTCCCGGAAGATACGCAGTATTTT; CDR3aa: CASSGAVPEDTQYF
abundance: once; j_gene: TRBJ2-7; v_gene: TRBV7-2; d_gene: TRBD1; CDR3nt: TGTGCCAGCAGCTCCAGGGGGCTGGGATCCTACGAGCAGTACTTC; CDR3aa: CASSSRGLGSYEQYF
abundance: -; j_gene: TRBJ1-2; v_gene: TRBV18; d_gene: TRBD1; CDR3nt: TGTGCCAGCTCACTGGGACAGGGGGAGATCTATGGCTACACCTTC; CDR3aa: CASSLGQGEIYGYTF
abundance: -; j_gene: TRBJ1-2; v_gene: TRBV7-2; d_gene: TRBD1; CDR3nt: TGTGCCAGCACTCGACAGGGGGCGCTGTTAAATGGCTACACCTTC; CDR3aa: CASTRQGALLNGYTF
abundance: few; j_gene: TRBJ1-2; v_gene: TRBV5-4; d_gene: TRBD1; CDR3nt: TGTGCCAGCAGCCGCGGACAGGGGGCTATTGACTATGGCTACACCTTC; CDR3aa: CASSRGQGAIDYGYTF
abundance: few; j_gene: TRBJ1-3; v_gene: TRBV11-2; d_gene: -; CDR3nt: TGTGCCAGCTCCGGCGGCACCATATATTTT; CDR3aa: CASSGGTIYF
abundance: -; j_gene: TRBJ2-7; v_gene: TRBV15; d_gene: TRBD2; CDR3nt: TGTGCCACCAGCAGAAGCGGGAGCTCCTACGAGCAGTACTTC; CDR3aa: CATSRSGSSYEQYF
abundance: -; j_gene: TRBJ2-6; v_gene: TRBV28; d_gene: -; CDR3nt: TGTGCCAGCAGTTTCCGGGTTGGGGCCAACGTCCTGACTTTC; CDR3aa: CASSFRVGANVLTF
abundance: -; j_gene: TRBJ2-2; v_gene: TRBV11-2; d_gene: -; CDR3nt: TGTGCCAGCAGCTTTACAGGGCCCTCTAGGACCGGGGAGCTGTTTTTT; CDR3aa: CASSFTGPSRTGELFF
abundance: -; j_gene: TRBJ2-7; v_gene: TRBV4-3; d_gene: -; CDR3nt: TGCGCCAGCAGCCAACAGAGGAACTACGAGCAGTACTTC; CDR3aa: CASSQQRNYEQYF
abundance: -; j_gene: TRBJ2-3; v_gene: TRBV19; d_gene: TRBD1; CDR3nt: TGTGCCAGTAGTATCTACGGGGGACAGGGGTTCTCGGGTACGCAGTATTTT; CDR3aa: CASSIYGGQGFSGTQYF
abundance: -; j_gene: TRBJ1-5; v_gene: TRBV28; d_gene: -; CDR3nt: TGTGCCAGCAGTCCCCGGACACGTCCGAATCAGCCCCAGCATTTT; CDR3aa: CASSPRTRPNQPQHF
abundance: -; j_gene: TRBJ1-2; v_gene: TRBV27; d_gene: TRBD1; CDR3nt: TGTGCCAGCAGAACACGGACAGGGGATCCCAACTATGGCTACACCTTC; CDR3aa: CASRTRTGDPNYGYTF
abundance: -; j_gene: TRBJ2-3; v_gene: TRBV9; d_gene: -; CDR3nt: TGTGCCAGCAGCATCCGGGATTATACAGATACGCAGTATTTT; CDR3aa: CASSIRDYTDTQYF
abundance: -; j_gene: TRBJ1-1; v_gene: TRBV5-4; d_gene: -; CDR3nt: TGTGCCAGCAGCTTGAAAGGGACTGAAGCTTTCTTT; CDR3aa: CASSLKGTEAFF
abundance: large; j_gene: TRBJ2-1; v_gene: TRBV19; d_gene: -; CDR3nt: TGTGCCAGTAGTATAGTACAGGGACCCTACAATGAGCAGTTCTTC; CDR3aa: CASSIVQGPYNEQFF
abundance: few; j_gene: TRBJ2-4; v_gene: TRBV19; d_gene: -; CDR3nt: TGTGCCAGTAGTATAAGGACAGACCCAACTCTAGCCAAAAACATTCAGTACTTC; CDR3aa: CASSIRTDPTLAKNIQYF
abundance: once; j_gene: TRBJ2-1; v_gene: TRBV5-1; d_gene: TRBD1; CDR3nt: TGCGCCAGCACTTATCTCACAGGGGGCTCCTACAATGAGCAGTTCTTC; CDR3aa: CASTYLTGGSYNEQFF
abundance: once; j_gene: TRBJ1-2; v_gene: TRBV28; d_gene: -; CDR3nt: TGTGCCAGCAGTCTCCAGGGAAGTTATGGCTACACCTTC; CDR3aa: CASSLQGSYGYTF
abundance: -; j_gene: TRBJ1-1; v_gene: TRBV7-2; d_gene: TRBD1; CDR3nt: TGTGCCAGCAGCTTAGCACAGGGGTTTAACACTGAAGCTTTCTTT; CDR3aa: CASSLAQGFNTEAFF
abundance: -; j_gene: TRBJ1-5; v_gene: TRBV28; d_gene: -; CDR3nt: TGTGCCAGCATCTCTAAACAACGGGCCCAGCATTTT; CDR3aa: CASISKQRAQHF
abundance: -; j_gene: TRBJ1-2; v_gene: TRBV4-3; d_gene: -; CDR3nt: TGCGCCAGCAGCCAAGTCGCGTACAGCTATGGCTACACCTTC; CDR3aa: CASSQVAYSYGYTF